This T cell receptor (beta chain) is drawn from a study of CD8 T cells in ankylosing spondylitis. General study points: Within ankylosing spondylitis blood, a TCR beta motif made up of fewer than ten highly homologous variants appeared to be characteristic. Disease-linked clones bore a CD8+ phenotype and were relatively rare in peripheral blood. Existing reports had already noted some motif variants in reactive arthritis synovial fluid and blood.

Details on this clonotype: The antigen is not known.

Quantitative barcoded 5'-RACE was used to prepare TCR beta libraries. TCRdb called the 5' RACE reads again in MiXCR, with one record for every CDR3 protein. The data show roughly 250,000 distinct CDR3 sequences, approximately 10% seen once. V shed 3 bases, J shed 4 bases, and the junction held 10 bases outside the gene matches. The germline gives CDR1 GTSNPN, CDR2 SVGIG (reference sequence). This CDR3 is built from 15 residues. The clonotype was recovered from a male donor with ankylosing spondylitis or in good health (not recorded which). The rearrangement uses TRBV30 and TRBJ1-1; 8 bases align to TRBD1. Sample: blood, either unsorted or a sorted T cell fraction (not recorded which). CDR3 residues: CAWSVRRTGTTEAFF. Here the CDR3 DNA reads TGTGCCTGGAGCGTACGGAGGACAGGGACCACTGAAGCTTTCTTT.